The TCR beta chain under discussion was sequenced for a study of T cells in Graves' hyperthyroidism and ophthalmopathy. RNA transcripts provided the source from which TCR beta CDR3 regions were amplified. In the first-round RT-PCR of the TCR CDR3, the HTBI primer set was used. From the multiplex PCR reads, TCRdb called clonotypes with MiXCR, one entry per CDR3 protein. The table lists about 690,000 distinct CDR3 sequences, 15% to 20% of them singletons, with 15% to 17% in the top ten. With 7 bases removed from V and 3 bases from J, the gap between germline ends came to 13 bases. From germline, CDR1 is DFQATT and CDR2 SNEGSKA (reference sequence). The CDR3 is 13 amino acids.

Sequences were obtained from blood. The rearrangement uses TRBV20-1 and TRBJ2-1; the D gene is possibly TRBD2 (6 bases). This sequence originates from a man in his fifties or sixties with Graves' hyperthyroidism. The CDR3 nucleotides are TGCAGTGTAAGCCTAGCGAGCTACAATGAGCAGTTCTTC. It translates to CSVSLASYNEQFF.